This TCR beta chain is drawn from a study of cytomegalovirus exposure and HLA in healthy donors. Study-wide results and caveats: It was reportedly the case that the classifier diagnosed cytomegalovirus status with high specificity and sensitivity.

This clone has only a few counts. Its specificity is unknown. The study ran its PCR with 60 Vbeta and 13 Jbeta primers. Repertoires were generated with immunoSEQ multiplex PCR, while TCRdb's copy carries only in-frame clones and drops some. The table has about 82,000 clones, 10% seen once. The V and J ends lost 3 bases and 6 bases, in that order; junction bases with no gene match: 7. This CDR3 comprises 15 residues. Per the germline V gene, CDR1 is GTSNPN and CDR2 is SVGIG (reference sequence). Input material: PBMCs. The rearrangement joins TRBV30 to TRBJ2-3, with TRBD2 matching over 12 bases. The TCR sequence derives from a man aged 60 to 69 in good health and CMV-seropositive. CDR3: CAWSGTSGLLDTQYF. The CDR3 DNA reads TGTGCCTGGAGCGGGACTAGCGGGCTCCTCGATACGCAGTATTTT.